The clone carrying this TCR beta chain was seen more than once but under ten times. Germline values: CDR1 SGHRS, CDR2 YFSETQ. This CDR3 contains 14 residues. Trimming left V 3 bases short and J 8 bases short, with 15 bases between. This entry is derived from a study of blood T cell repertoires in COVID-19. Profiling relied on immunoSEQ multiplex PCR, and the TCRdb table lists in-frame clones only, not all of them. Among tens of thousands of clones listed, about 88% were seen once. The sample comprised peripheral blood. This sequence was found in a man older than 75 with active or convalescent COVID-19. The gene calls are TRBV5-1 and TRBJ2-1, with a tentative D call TRBD1 (5 bases). The CDR3 DNA sequence: TGCGCCAGCAGCTCTATTCGGCTAGGGGATGAGCAGTTCTTC. This encodes CASSSIRLGDEQFF.